This entry features one T cell receptor beta chain sequence. In the authors' workflow: Researchers report that nucleated cell counts were estimated from reference gene primer amplification. The method was immunoSEQ multiplex PCR; TCRdb's version includes in-frame clones alone and lacks a portion of them. The V and J calls and clone size come from that table; D and trimming were worked out from the DNA. The sample contains about 64,000 clones, roughly 78% of which appear only once. Germline V gene lookup returns CDR1 SEHNR and CDR2 FQNEAQ (reference sequence). The J segment lost 3 bases and the V segment lost 5 bases, leaving 7 bases of the junction unmatched. The CDR3 is made up of 14 amino acids. The Seattle patients joined while their infection was active and were tracked longitudinally afterward. The sample is drawn from a study of blood T cell repertoires in COVID-19. In the study overall: Researchers got acute and convalescent COVID-19 samples from the United States, Italy and Spain. Nucleic acid was either cDNA or gDNA, and it came from T cells, B-cell-depleted T cells, or PBMCs.

The chain joins TRBV7-9 to TRBJ2-7; TRBD2 matches at 7 bases. The origin of this receptor is a man in his 60s with COVID-19, enrolled during active disease. Sequencing was done on a sample of peripheral blood. DNA of the CDR3: TGTGCCAGCAGCCCTGGGGGGGGAGACTACGAGCAGTACTTC. Its translation: CASSPGGGDYEQYF.